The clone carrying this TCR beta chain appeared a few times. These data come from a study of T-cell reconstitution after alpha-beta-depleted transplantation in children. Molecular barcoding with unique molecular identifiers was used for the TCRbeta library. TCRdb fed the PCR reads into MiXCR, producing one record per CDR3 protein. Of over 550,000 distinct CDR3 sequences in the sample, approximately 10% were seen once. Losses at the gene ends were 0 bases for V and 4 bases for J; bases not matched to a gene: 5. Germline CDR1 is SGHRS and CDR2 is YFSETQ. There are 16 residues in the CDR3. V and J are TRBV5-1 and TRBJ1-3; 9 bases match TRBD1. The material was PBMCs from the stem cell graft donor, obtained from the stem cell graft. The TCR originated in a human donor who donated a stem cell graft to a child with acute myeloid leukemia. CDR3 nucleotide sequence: TGCGCCAGCAGCTTGGTAACAGGGGGCTCCGGAAACACCATATATTTT. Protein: CASSLVTGGSGNTIYF.